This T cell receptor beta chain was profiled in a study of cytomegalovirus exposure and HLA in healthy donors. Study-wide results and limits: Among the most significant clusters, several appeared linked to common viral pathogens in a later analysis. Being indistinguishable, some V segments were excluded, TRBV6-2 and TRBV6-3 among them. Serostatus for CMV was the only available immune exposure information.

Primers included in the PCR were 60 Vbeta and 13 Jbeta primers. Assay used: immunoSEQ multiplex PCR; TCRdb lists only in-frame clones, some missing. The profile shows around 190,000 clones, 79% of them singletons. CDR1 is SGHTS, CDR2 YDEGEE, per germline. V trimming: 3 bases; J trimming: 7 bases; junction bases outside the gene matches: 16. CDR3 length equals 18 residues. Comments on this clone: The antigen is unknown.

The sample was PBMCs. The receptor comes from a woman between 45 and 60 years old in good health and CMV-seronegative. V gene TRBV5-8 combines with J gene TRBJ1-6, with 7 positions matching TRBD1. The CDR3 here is CASSYFSGQDSGNSPLHF. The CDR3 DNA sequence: TGTGCCAGCAGCTATTTCTCCGGACAGGACAGTGGGAATTCACCCCTCCACTTT.